These T cell receptor beta chains were read from a single sample in a study of blood T cell repertoires in COVID-19. Libraries were prepared by immunoSEQ multiplex PCR; TCRdb keeps only in-frame clonotypes and omits some of them. The sample lists 170,000 or so clones; roughly 85% were seen once. Material for sequencing was PBMCs or T cells enriched from blood (not recorded which). The receptors were gathered from a young woman who had recovered from COVID-19. Each CDR3 is given with its conserved first and last residue. Fields, in order: CDR3 length, clone size, V gene, J gene, D gene, CDR3 protein, CDR3 DNA. A D gene is named only where the DNA matches it firmly. Clone size is shown for a subset of rows, as once, few, many or a class of expanded clone.

CDR3 length: 19
clone size: .
V gene: TRBV19
J gene: TRBJ1-5
D gene: TRBD1
CDR3 protein: CASSIPRGKRTGAIQPQHF
CDR3 DNA: TGTGCCAGTAGTATCCCGAGGGGAAAACGGACAGGGGCGATACAGCCCCAGCATTTT

CDR3 length: 11
clone size: .
V gene: TRBV28
J gene: TRBJ2-7
D gene: .
CDR3 protein: CASSGSYEQYF
CDR3 DNA: TGTGCCAGCAGCGGGTCGTACGAGCAGTACTTC

CDR3 length: 15
clone size: once
V gene: TRBV18
J gene: TRBJ1-6
D gene: .
CDR3 protein: CASSPGAGYNSPLHF
CDR3 DNA: TGTGCCAGCTCACCAGGCGCGGGCTATAATTCACCCCTCCACTTT

CDR3 length: 14
clone size: few
V gene: TRBV10-3
J gene: TRBJ2-5
D gene: .
CDR3 protein: CAISDGGNQETQYF
CDR3 DNA: TGTGCCATCAGTGATGGAGGGAATCAAGAGACCCAGTACTTC

CDR3 length: 13
clone size: .
V gene: TRBV30
J gene: TRBJ2-3
D gene: .
CDR3 protein: CAEGGGSTDTQYF
CDR3 DNA: TGTGCCGAAGGGGGGGGCAGCACAGATACGCAGTATTTT

CDR3 length: 13
clone size: once
V gene: TRBV7-2
J gene: TRBJ2-5
D gene: TRBD1
CDR3 protein: CASSLVGGSTQYF
CDR3 DNA: TGTGCCAGCAGCTTAGTAGGGGGCTCGACCCAGTACTTC

CDR3 length: 12
clone size: .
V gene: TRBV29-1
J gene: TRBJ2-5
D gene: .
CDR3 protein: CSVGRAQETQYF
CDR3 DNA: TGCAGCGTTGGCAGGGCGCAAGAGACCCAGTACTTC

CDR3 length: 14
clone size: .
V gene: TRBV24-1
J gene: TRBJ1-2
D gene: TRBD1
CDR3 protein: CATSDDREVYGYTF
CDR3 DNA: TGTGCCACCAGTGATGACAGGGAAGTCTATGGCTACACCTTC

CDR3 length: 16
clone size: once
V gene: TRBV9
J gene: TRBJ2-5
D gene: .
CDR3 protein: CASSVEVSSIQETQYF
CDR3 DNA: TGTGCCAGCAGCGTAGAAGTTTCGAGCATCCAAGAGACCCAGTACTTC

CDR3 length: 12
clone size: .
V gene: TRBV3-1/TRBV3-2
J gene: TRBJ2-3
D gene: .
CDR3 protein: CASSYRTDTQYF
CDR3 DNA: TGTGCCAGCAGCTATCGCACAGATACGCAGTATTTT

CDR3 length: 16
clone size: .
V gene: TRBV6-5
J gene: TRBJ1-6
D gene: TRBD1
CDR3 protein: CASSSGGGNYNSPLHF
CDR3 DNA: TGTGCCAGCAGTTCCGGAGGGGGCAACTATAATTCACCCCTCCACTTT

CDR3 length: 14
clone size: .
V gene: TRBV5-6
J gene: TRBJ1-2
D gene: .
CDR3 protein: CASSFPGLRYGYTF
CDR3 DNA: TGTGCCAGCAGCTTCCCAGGGTTGCGCTATGGCTACACCTTC

CDR3 length: 14
clone size: .
V gene: TRBV5-1
J gene: TRBJ1-2
D gene: .
CDR3 protein: CASSSQGNNYGYTF
CDR3 DNA: TGCGCCAGCAGCTCGCAGGGAAACAACTATGGCTACACCTTC

CDR3 length: 15
clone size: .
V gene: TRBV3-1/TRBV3-2
J gene: TRBJ2-5
D gene: TRBD2
CDR3 protein: CASSPLSGTQETQYF
CDR3 DNA: TGTGCCAGCAGCCCACTTAGCGGGACCCAAGAGACCCAGTACTTC

CDR3 length: 18
clone size: .
V gene: TRBV5-4
J gene: TRBJ2-3
D gene: TRBD2
CDR3 protein: CASSFGLALVGSTDTQYF
CDR3 DNA: TGTGCCAGCAGCTTTGGACTAGCCTTAGTCGGCAGCACAGATACGCAGTATTTT

CDR3 length: 16
clone size: .
V gene: TRBV21-1
J gene: TRBJ1-5
D gene: .
CDR3 protein: CASSKEGQSSNQPQHF
CDR3 DNA: TGTGCCAGCAGCAAAGAGGGGCAGAGTAGCAATCAGCCCCAGCATTTT

CDR3 length: 13
clone size: .
V gene: TRBV7-2
J gene: TRBJ1-1
D gene: .
CDR3 protein: CASSFAGNTEAFF
CDR3 DNA: TGTGCCAGCAGCTTTGCCGGGAACACTGAAGCTTTCTTT

CDR3 length: 15
clone size: .
V gene: TRBV28
J gene: TRBJ1-6
D gene: TRBD1
CDR3 protein: CASSLKTGYNSPLHF
CDR3 DNA: TGTGCCAGCAGTTTAAAGACAGGGTATAATTCACCCCTCCACTTT

CDR3 length: 16
clone size: .
V gene: TRBV25-1
J gene: TRBJ1-4
D gene: .
CDR3 protein: CASSGGTRGGNEKLFF
CDR3 DNA: TGTGCCAGCAGTGGAGGAACCAGGGGCGGTAATGAAAAACTGTTTTTT

CDR3 length: 13
clone size: .
V gene: TRBV10-3
J gene: TRBJ2-2
D gene: .
CDR3 protein: CAADTGNTGELFF
CDR3 DNA: TGTGCCGCCGACACAGGGAACACCGGGGAGCTGTTTTTT

CDR3 length: 13
clone size: .
V gene: TRBV28
J gene: TRBJ2-7
D gene: TRBD1
CDR3 protein: CASGWTGGYEQYF
CDR3 DNA: TGTGCCAGCGGGTGGACAGGGGGCTACGAGCAGTACTTC

CDR3 length: 18
clone size: .
V gene: TRBV6-2/TRBV6-3
J gene: TRBJ1-6
D gene: .
CDR3 protein: CASSPRPGGITYNSPLHF
CDR3 DNA: TGTGCCAGCAGCCCTCGCCCGGGGGGGATCACCTATAATTCACCCCTCCACTTT

CDR3 length: 17
clone size: .
V gene: TRBV10-3
J gene: TRBJ2-7
D gene: .
CDR3 protein: CAISESGKPLSSYEQYF
CDR3 DNA: TGTGCCATCAGTGAGTCGGGCAAACCCCTGAGCTCCTACGAGCAGTACTTC

CDR3 length: 16
clone size: .
V gene: TRBV7-2
J gene: TRBJ2-3
D gene: .
CDR3 protein: CASSLSVLSGTDTQYF
CDR3 DNA: TGTGCCAGCAGCTTATCTGTCCTCTCCGGGACAGATACGCAGTATTTT

CDR3 length: 15
clone size: .
V gene: TRBV15
J gene: TRBJ1-5
D gene: .
CDR3 protein: CATSRERRVEQPQHF
CDR3 DNA: TGTGCCACCAGCAGAGAACGGAGGGTGGAGCAGCCCCAGCATTTT

CDR3 length: 15
clone size: .
V gene: TRBV28
J gene: TRBJ1-1
D gene: TRBD1
CDR3 protein: CASSPPTGLNTEAFF
CDR3 DNA: TGTGCCAGCAGCCCCCCGACAGGGCTGAACACTGAAGCTTTCTTT

CDR3 length: 12
clone size: .
V gene: TRBV9
J gene: TRBJ1-2
D gene: .
CDR3 protein: CASSGNSYGYTF
CDR3 DNA: TGTGCCAGCTCAGGGAATAGCTATGGCTACACCTTC

CDR3 length: 18
clone size: .
V gene: TRBV6-4
J gene: TRBJ2-6
D gene: .
CDR3 protein: CASSEGTWARSGANVLTF
CDR3 DNA: TGTGCCAGCAGTGAAGGAACGTGGGCCCGCTCTGGGGCCAACGTCCTGACTTTC

CDR3 length: 16
clone size: once
V gene: TRBV3-1/TRBV3-2
J gene: TRBJ2-1
D gene: TRBD2
CDR3 protein: CASSPASGASKNEQFF
CDR3 DNA: TGTGCCAGCAGCCCAGCTAGCGGGGCTTCGAAGAATGAGCAGTTCTTC

CDR3 length: 15
clone size: .
V gene: TRBV2
J gene: TRBJ2-1
D gene: TRBD1
CDR3 protein: CASSGGDRADNEQFF
CDR3 DNA: TGTGCCAGCAGTGGGGGGGACAGGGCCGACAATGAGCAGTTCTTC

CDR3 length: 20
clone size: few
V gene: TRBV28
J gene: TRBJ1-4
D gene: TRBD1
CDR3 protein: CASSSSGGLVGRALREKLFF
CDR3 DNA: TGTGCCAGCAGTTCCTCAGGGGGGCTCGTCGGCAGGGCGCTTAGGGAAAAACTGTTTTTT

CDR3 length: 15
clone size: .
V gene: TRBV6-1
J gene: TRBJ1-5
D gene: .
CDR3 protein: CASSDRLGAGQPQHF
CDR3 DNA: TGTGCCAGCAGTGACCGTCTTGGGGCCGGGCAGCCCCAGCATTTT

CDR3 length: 16
clone size: .
V gene: TRBV29-1
J gene: TRBJ2-1
D gene: .
CDR3 protein: CSVGGGSDRTYNEQFF
CDR3 DNA: TGCAGCGTCGGCGGGGGGTCGGACAGGACCTACAATGAGCAGTTCTTC

CDR3 length: 16
clone size: .
V gene: TRBV19
J gene: TRBJ1-6
D gene: .
CDR3 protein: CASSSTQGQQNSPLHF
CDR3 DNA: TGTGCCAGTAGCTCAACCCAGGGTCAACAGAATTCACCCCTCCACTTT

CDR3 length: 14
clone size: .
V gene: TRBV5-4
J gene: TRBJ2-5
D gene: .
CDR3 protein: CASSLKTDQETQYF
CDR3 DNA: TGTGCCAGCAGCTTGAAAACAGACCAAGAGACCCAGTACTTC

CDR3 length: 17
clone size: .
V gene: TRBV11-3
J gene: TRBJ2-5
D gene: TRBD2
CDR3 protein: CASSPGLAGSTQETQYF
CDR3 DNA: TGTGCCAGCAGTCCTGGACTAGCGGGTAGTACACAAGAGACCCAGTACTTC

CDR3 length: 14
clone size: few
V gene: TRBV5-1
J gene: TRBJ1-1
D gene: .
CDR3 protein: CASSLGEGVSEAFF
CDR3 DNA: TGCGCCAGCAGCTTGGGAGAGGGTGTCTCTGAAGCTTTCTTT